These T cell receptor beta chains were read from a single sample in a study of T cells in Graves' hyperthyroidism and ophthalmopathy. One entry per CDR3 protein results from TCRdb running MiXCR on the multiplex PCR reads. The sample carries fewer than 350,000 distinct CDR3 sequences, approximately 18% recorded once. The sample comprised blood. These receptors came from a woman in her thirties or forties with Graves' ophthalmopathy. CDR3s include the opening cysteine and the closing phenylalanine or tryptophan. D genes are given only for firm matches.

D	V	length	J	CDR3
TRBD1	TRBV28	17	TRBJ1-1	CASNRGKHRGQDTEAFF
NA	TRBV5-1	16	TRBJ1-1	CASSFGFTAMNTEAFF
NA	TRBV20-1	11	TRBJ1-1	CSARDGSSAFF
TRBD1	TRBV5-1	15	TRBJ2-7	CASSLWTGPSYEQYF
NA	TRBV7-2	15	TRBJ2-6	CASSFSRSGANVLTF
NA	TRBV7-2	11	TRBJ2-4	CASSVLNIQYF
NA	TRBV15	13	TRBJ1-5	CATSRDRGRPQHF
NA	TRBV11-2	17	TRBJ1-6	CASSSDPVGAFNSPLHF
NA	TRBV11-2	14	TRBJ2-5	CASSNEGDQETQYF
TRBD1	TRBV19	15	TRBJ1-1	CASRTTGTVNTEAFF
NA	TRBV27	13	TRBJ1-4	CASGFGVGEKLFF
NA	TRBV27	13	TRBJ1-1	CASKIGGGTEAFF
NA	TRBV2	16	TRBJ1-2	CASSEGVDNFNYGYTF
TRBD1	TRBV20-1	16	TRBJ1-1	CSARVRGRKMNTEAFF
NA	TRBV19	15	TRBJ1-5	CASRRSDRSNQPQHF
TRBD2	TRBV27	15	TRBJ2-7	CASSLRPGTSYEQYF
NA	TRBV2	14	TRBJ2-7	CASSDPARAYEQYF
NA	TRBV28	14	TRBJ1-1	CASSLTWGNTEAFF
TRBD1	TRBV18	15	TRBJ1-2	CASSQQGASNYGYTF
NA	TRBV6-5	15	TRBJ1-3	CASSYYSGSGNTIYF
NA	TRBV19	16	TRBJ2-2	CASSMRPAPNTGELFF
NA	TRBV6-1	13	TRBJ1-6	CASRASRNSPLHF
NA	TRBV20-1	12	TRBJ1-5	CSAWTGNQPQHF
NA	TRBV7-2	12	TRBJ1-6	CTSSSNWPPLHF
TRBD2	TRBV19	13	TRBJ2-2	CASTGRAAGELFF
NA	TRBV20-1	13	TRBJ2-5	CSAWETGLPTQYF
NA	TRBV4-1	14	TRBJ2-7	CASSPRKGYYEQYF
TRBD2	TRBV12-3/TRBV12-4	18	TRBJ2-7	CASSPGTSGRLIRYEQYF
NA	TRBV6-5	15	TRBJ1-6	CASSYRAGYNSPLHF